This TCR beta chain was identified in a study of cytomegalovirus exposure and HLA in healthy donors. Whole-study context: About 180 million T cells yielded 117 million unique TCR beta sequences in earlier analysis.

The CDR3 runs to 13 residues. Between the trimmed V and J ends, which lost 8 bases and 2 bases, there was a span of 13 bases. Germline loops: CDR1 SEHNR, CDR2 FQNEAQ (reference sequence). The PCR was carried out with 60 Vbeta primers and 13 Jbeta primers. Sequencing used immunoSEQ multiplex PCR; TCRdb keeps in-frame clones, though not all of them. The sample has fewer than 250,000 clones; around 73% are singletons. The sequence was obtained from a male donor in good health and CMV-seronegative. The sequenced sample was PBMCs. The chain has TRBV7-9 and TRBJ2-7; possible D gene TRBD1, 6 bases. CDR3 amino acids: CASGIGQPYEQYF. The CDR3 region has the DNA TGTGCCAGCGGAATCGGACAGCCCTACGAGCAGTACTTC. The whole variable domain, remainder taken from reference TRBV7-9 and TRBJ2-7, is DTGVSQNPRHKITKRGQNVTFRCDPISEHNRLYWYRQTLGQGPEFLTYFQNEAQLEKSRLLSDRFSAERPKGSFSTLEIQRTEQGDSAMYLCASGIGQPYEQYFGPGTRLTVT.